This TCR beta chain is from a study of T cells after yellow fever vaccination (dated by TCRdb to between 2019 and 2020). General notes on the study: Libraries from fractions with low cell numbers were prepared with the SMART-Seq v4 Ultra Low Input RNA kit. Bulk TCR alpha and beta repertoires were sequenced longitudinally to track T-cell clones before and after primary and booster YFV17D yellow fever vaccination. Two healthy male donors made up the cohort, one aged 18 to 29 years and the other aged 30 to 40 years. Blood samples were taken at several timepoints before and after primary and secondary immunization, and bulk PBMC replicates and cell subsets were isolated. Overall study results and their limits: Computational filtering was required because FACS-sorted repertoires could contain abundant contaminating clonotypes from the bulk population. Only a couple of donors were included in the study, so the extent to which the findings can be generalized is limited. A small fraction of clonotypes appeared in both the CD4 and CD8 compartments, likely as a result of convergent recombination. After the booster, most of the clones that had expanded following primary vaccination were detected again (roughly 97% of CD4 and around nine tenths of CD8), which suggests that memory was broadly maintained. The secondary T-cell response was weaker than the primary response but faster, peaking on day 5 instead of day 15.

The CDR3 starts with the cysteine, ends with the phenylalanine, and has 15 residues. CDR3 DNA only is kept here, 45 bases in frame from base 1. CDR1 and CDR2, per the germline V gene, are KGHDR and SFDVKD. V is pared back by 3 bases and J by 1 base, with 8 bases lying between the germline termini. The instrument given in TCRdb is Illumina NovaSeq 6000. TCR cDNA was made using 5'RACE template switching, a step that added a universal primer site and unique molecular identifiers. Priming for cDNA synthesis came from both the TCR alpha and TCR beta constant segments. Library amplification used two PCR steps, and the second PCR step added sample barcodes and sequencing adapters. Sequencing of the libraries was done on either Illumina HiSeq 2500 (2x100 bp) or NovaSeq (2x150 bp). As for the original processing: MIGEC handled demultiplexing of reads and collapsing into UMI consensus sequences, while MiXCR performed V(D)J alignment. Vaccine-responding clonotypes were defined with edgeR using replicate PBMC samples, requiring FDR below 0.01 and a log2 fold change above 5 up to day 15. Each bulk clonotype was labeled CD4 or CD8 based on which sequenced repertoire, CD4 or CD8, contained the clonotype at higher abundance. The public reads were run again by TCRdb, first through fastp at Q25 and then through MiXCR, and only productive beta chains were kept. Each record represents a unique CDR3 protein, reported with the most common genes and DNA among its rows. Clone size and V and J calls follow TCRdb, not the original study. The table for this sample lists about 320,000 distinct CDR3 sequences; around 13% of them were counted only once. About 3% of the sample goes to the ten largest clones.

The treatment or condition label of this sample denotes: live attenuated yellow fever vaccine strain. A standard Ficoll-Paque protocol was used to isolate PBMCs from peripheral blood. Dynabeads CD4 and CD8 positive selection kits were used to isolate CD4 and CD8 T-cell fractions. TriZol was used to extract RNA from bulk PBMCs, CD4 and CD8 fractions, and dextramer-positive and dextramer-negative fractions. This clonotype was observed a handful of times. Its antigen is currently not known. Base qualities are not recorded, but no much larger clone differs from it by a single base. The clonotype was recovered from a man younger than 30 who received the YFV17D yellow fever vaccine. The chain joins TRBV24-1 to TRBJ2-2, with TRBD2 as a weak D call on 5 bases. The starting material was CD4+ T cells sorted from PBMCs, obtained 15 days after the yellow fever booster vaccination. DNA sequence: TGTGCCACCAGTGATCCGGGGAAGAACACCGGGGAGCTGTTTTTT. It codes for CATSDPGKNTGELFF.